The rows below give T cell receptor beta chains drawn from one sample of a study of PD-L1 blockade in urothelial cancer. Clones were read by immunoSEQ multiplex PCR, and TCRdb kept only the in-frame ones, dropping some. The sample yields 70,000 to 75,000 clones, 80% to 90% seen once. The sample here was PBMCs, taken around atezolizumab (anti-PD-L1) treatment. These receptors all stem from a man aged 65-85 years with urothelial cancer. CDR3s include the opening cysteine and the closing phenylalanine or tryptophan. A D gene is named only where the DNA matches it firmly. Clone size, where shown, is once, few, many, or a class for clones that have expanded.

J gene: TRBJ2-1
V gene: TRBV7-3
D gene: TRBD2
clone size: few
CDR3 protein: CASSRRLAGVNEQFF
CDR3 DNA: TGTGCCAGCAGCCGAAGACTAGCGGGGGTGAATGAGCAGTTCTTC

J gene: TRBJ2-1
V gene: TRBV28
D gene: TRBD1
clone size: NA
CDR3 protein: CASSRQGSSYNEQFF
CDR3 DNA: TGTGCCAGCAGTCGACAGGGTAGCTCCTACAATGAGCAGTTCTTC

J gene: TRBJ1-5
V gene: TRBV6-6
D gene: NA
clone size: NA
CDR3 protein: CASSHGGVYSNQPQHF
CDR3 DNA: TGTGCCAGCAGCCACGGAGGAGTTTATAGCAATCAGCCCCAGCATTTT

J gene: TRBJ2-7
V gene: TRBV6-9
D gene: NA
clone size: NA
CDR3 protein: CASSYWGVPYEQYF
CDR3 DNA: TGTGCCAGCAGTTATTGGGGGGTCCCCTACGAGCAGTACTTC

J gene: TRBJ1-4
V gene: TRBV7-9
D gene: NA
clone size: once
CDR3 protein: CASSLGRGEKLFF
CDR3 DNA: TGTGCCAGCAGCTTAGGCAGAGGGGAAAAACTGTTTTTT

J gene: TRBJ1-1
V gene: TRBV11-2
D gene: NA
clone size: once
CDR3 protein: CASSLETGNTEAFF
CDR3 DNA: TGTGCCAGCAGCTTGGAGACAGGGAACACTGAAGCTTTCTTT

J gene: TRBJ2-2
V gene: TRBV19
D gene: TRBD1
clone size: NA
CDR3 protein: CASKDRAATGELFF
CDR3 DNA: TGTGCCAGTAAGGACAGGGCGGCCACCGGGGAGCTGTTTTTT

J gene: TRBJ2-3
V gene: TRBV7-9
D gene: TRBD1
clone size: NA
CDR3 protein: CASSLVRTGSTDTQYF
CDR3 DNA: TGTGCCAGCAGCTTAGTTCGGACAGGAAGCACAGATACGCAGTATTTT

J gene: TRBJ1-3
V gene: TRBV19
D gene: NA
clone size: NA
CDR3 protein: CATFSRDGNTIYF
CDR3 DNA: TGTGCCACCTTTTCCAGGGATGGAAACACCATATATTTT

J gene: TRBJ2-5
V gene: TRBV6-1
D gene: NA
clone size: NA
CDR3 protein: CASSDTNGGGYETQYF
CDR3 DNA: TGTGCCAGCAGTGATACTAACGGTGGGGGGTACGAGACCCAGTACTTC